This T cell receptor beta chain was captured in a study of T cell responses to AZD1222 COVID-19 vaccine. Study observations and caveats: Sampling captured repertoires only after the peak T cell response. Increased Spike-specific TCR breadth and depth were observed after two AZD1222 doses. Reportedly, nearly half of unique spike TCRs recognized epitopes outside B.1.351/B.1.1.7 mutations. Among those given AZD1222, only five or six were seropositive at baseline.

In regard to this clone: Its specificity is not known.

Sequencing was performed with immunoSEQ multiplex PCR; in TCRdb, only in-frame clones are kept and a portion is missing. In the table there are approximately 80,000 clones, 80% to 90% of which are singletons. The V gene lost 4 bases and the J gene lost 2 bases, with 9 bases spanning the gap. From germline, CDR1 is SGHDN and CDR2 FVKESK. This CDR3 comprises 13 residues. This receptor was identified in an adult in good health. Sample: peripheral blood, taken on day 0 of AZD1222 vaccination. The V call is TRBV14, the J call TRBJ2-7, with a weak D call TRBD2 (5 bases). The CDR3 protein is CASSLRGPYEQYF. In DNA, the CDR3 is TGTGCCAGCAGCCTTCGGGGTCCCTACGAGCAGTACTTC. Full variable domain (rest looked up from reference TRBV14 and TRBJ2-7): EAGVTQFPSHSVIEKGQTVTLRCDPISGHDNLYWYRRVMGKEIKFLLHFVKESKQDESGMPNNRFLAERTGGTYSTLKVQPAELEDSGVYFCASSLRGPYEQYFGPGTRLTVT.